The present T cell receptor (beta chain) was sequenced within a study of T-cell reconstitution after alpha-beta-depleted transplantation in children. General study points: From newly produced T cells came most of the T-cell counts and diversity one year after transplant. Several patients had high TCRbeta diversity at day 60; it came from surviving recipient T cells and thymic progenitors. After transplant, at about two months, alpha-beta T cells were reportedly derived from several hundred expanded graft clones.

Points on this clonotype: Antigen: not known.

Germline values: CDR1 ENHRY, CDR2 SYGVKD. The CDR3 totals 13 residues. Trimming at V came to 8 bases and at J to 7 bases, leaving 5 bases not matched to a gene. Unique molecular identifiers were incorporated during preparation of the TCRbeta library. From the PCR reads, TCRdb called clonotypes with MiXCR, one entry per CDR3 protein. The sample lists around 700,000 distinct CDR3 sequences; about an eighth were seen once. The chain is built from TRBV10-3 and TRBJ2-1; 10 positions match TRBD2. The material sequenced was PBMCs, taken before TCRalphabeta/CD19-depleted stem cell transplant. The clonotype was recovered from a girl aged 2-10 years with congenital amegakaryocytic thrombocytopenia, due to receive a stem cell transplant. CDR3 sequence (DNA): TGTGCCATCGGGACTAGCGTTAGAAATGAGCAGTTCTTC. It specifies CAIGTSVRNEQFF.